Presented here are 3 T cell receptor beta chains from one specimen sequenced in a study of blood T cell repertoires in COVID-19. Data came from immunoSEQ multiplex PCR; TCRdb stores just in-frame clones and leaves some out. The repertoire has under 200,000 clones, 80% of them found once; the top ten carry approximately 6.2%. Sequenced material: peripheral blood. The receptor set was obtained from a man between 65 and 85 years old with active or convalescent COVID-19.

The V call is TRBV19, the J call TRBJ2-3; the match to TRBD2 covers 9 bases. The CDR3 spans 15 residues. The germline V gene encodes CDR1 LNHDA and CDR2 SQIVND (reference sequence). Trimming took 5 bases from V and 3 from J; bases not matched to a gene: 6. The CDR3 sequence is CASSSPSGVTDTQYF. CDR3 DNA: TGTGCCAGTAGTTCTCCTAGCGGGGTGACAGATACGCAGTATTTT.

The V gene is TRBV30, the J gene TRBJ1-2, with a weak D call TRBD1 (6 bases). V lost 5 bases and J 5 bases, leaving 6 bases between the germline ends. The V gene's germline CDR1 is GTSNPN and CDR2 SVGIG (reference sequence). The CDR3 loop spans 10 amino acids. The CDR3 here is CAWGQYGYTF. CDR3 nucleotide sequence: TGTGCCTGGGGACAGTATGGCTACACCTTC.

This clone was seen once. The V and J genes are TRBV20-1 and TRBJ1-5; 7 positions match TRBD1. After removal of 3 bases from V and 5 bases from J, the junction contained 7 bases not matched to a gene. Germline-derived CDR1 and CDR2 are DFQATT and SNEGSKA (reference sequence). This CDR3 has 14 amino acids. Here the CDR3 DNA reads TGCAGTGCTAGTCGGCAGGGGGTATATCAGCCCCAGCATTTT. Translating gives CSASRQGVYQPQHF.